One and the same sample provided the 23 T cell receptor beta chains below, sequenced in a study of spatial heterogeneity in lung cancer. Whole-study findings and limits: The study found that expanded intratumoral alpha and beta TCR counts tracked tumor mutation counts.

Regarding time point: sample taken at primary tumor resection. TCRdb passed the 5' RACE reads through MiXCR, listing each CDR3 protein once. This sample has 9,500 to 13,000 distinct CDR3 sequences, with over 10% found just once. No antigen is known for these receptors. The material was lung tumor tissue, obtained at surgery. All receptors come from a female donor with early-stage non-small cell lung cancer.

This clonotype has at least ten counts. V gene TRBV20-1 combines with J gene TRBJ2-1, with D uncertain. The length of the CDR3 is 13 residues. Germline values: CDR1 DFQATT, CDR2 SNEGSKA (reference sequence). V shed 6 bases and J shed 10 bases, with 19 bases lying between them. CDR3 in DNA: TGCAGTGCCCCCGTGAGAACGGTAGCCGAGCAGTTCTTC. It encodes CSAPVRTVAEQFF.

In its sample, this clonotype is medium-sized. This rearrangement joins TRBV18 to TRBJ2-7, with unresolved D. V was shortened by 0 bases and J by 3 bases, with 15 bases between the two germline ends. The length of the CDR3 is 16 residues. The germline gives CDR1 KGHSH, CDR2 LQKENI. The CDR3 sequence: CASSPPRAFSFYEQYF. In DNA form, the CDR3 reads TGTGCCAGCTCACCACCGAGAGCGTTTTCTTTCTACGAGCAGTACTTC.

This clonotype was recorded many times. V is TRBV27 and J is TRBJ1-5; 7 bases fit TRBD1. Germline CDR1 MNHEY, CDR2 SMNVEV (reference sequence). The CDR3 totals 15 residues. V shed 8 bases and J 4 bases; nucleotides not matched to a gene: 11. CDR3 amino acids: CASGPRGIGNQPQHF. CDR3 DNA sequence: TGTGCCAGCGGGCCCAGGGGGATTGGAAATCAGCCCCAGCATTTT.

By share of the sample, this clonotype is medium-sized. CDR3: CASSLPSTSGVTGEQYF. CDR3 sequence (DNA): TGTGCCAGCAGCTTGCCGTCCACTAGCGGGGTAACGGGGGAGCAGTACTTC. The V call is TRBV5-6, the J call TRBJ2-7; 10 nucleotides agree with TRBD2. The germline gives CDR1 SGHDT, CDR2 YYEEEE. V lost 1 base to trimming and J lost 7 bases; unmatched junction nucleotides: 14. The CDR3 runs 17 residues.

By share of the sample, this clonotype is medium-sized. The chain recombines TRBV12-3 or TRBV12-4 with TRBJ2-1; the D is unclear. Trimming pared 4 bases from V and 6 bases from J, leaving 7 bases between. The CDR3 runs 12 residues. CDR3 sequence: CASSSLSNEQFF. For the CDR3, the DNA is TGTGCCAGCAGTTCCCTTAGCAATGAGCAGTTCTTC.

This clonotype was recorded at least ten times. The chain carries TRBV15 and TRBJ1-4; D may be TRBD1 (6 bases). Trimming removed 6 bases at V and 3 bases at J, with 17 bases between. This CDR3 is 16 amino acids long. Germline CDR1 is LNHNV and CDR2 is YYDKDF (reference sequence). CDR3 sequence (DNA): TGTGCCACCAGTGGGGGCAGGGGAGGATCTAATGAAAAACTGTTTTTT. The encoded protein is CATSGGRGGSNEKLFF.

In this sample, this clonotype turned up many times. The chain recombines TRBV5-6 with TRBJ2-5, with TRBD1 as a possible D gene (5 bases). With 3 bases removed from V and 1 base from J, the gap between germline ends came to 7 bases. This CDR3 is built from 13 residues. The V gene's germline CDR1 is SGHDT and CDR2 YYEEEE. CDR3 in DNA: TGTGCCAGCAGCTCAGGGATCCAAGAGACCCAGTACTTC. This encodes CASSSGIQETQYF.

This clonotype was recorded many times. The chain combines TRBV7-2 with TRBJ2-3; TRBD2 matches at 7 bases. Germline CDR1 and CDR2: SGHTA and FQGNSA. The CDR3 is made up of 16 amino acids. With V trimmed by 2 bases and J by 4 bases, 9 bases remained unmatched. CDR3 nucleotide sequence: TGTGCCAGCAGCTTACACGGGGCGGGAGTAGCAGATACGCAGTATTTT. It translates to CASSLHGAGVADTQYF.

This clonotype was found once. The chain combines TRBV7-9 with TRBJ1-1; D may be TRBD1 (5 bases). CDR3 length: 12 amino acids. Trimming removed 5 bases at V and 10 bases at J, with 14 bases between. Germline V gene data show CDR1 as SEHNR and CDR2 as FQNEAQ (reference sequence). CDR3 loop: CASSRDGASAFF. The CDR3 bases are TGTGCCAGCAGCCGGGACGGGGCGTCAGCTTTCTTT.

This clonotype is labeled medium-sized. The V call is TRBV7-2, the J call TRBJ1-6; no definite D call. CDR1 and CDR2 from the germline V gene are SGHTA and FQGNSA. The V end was cut by 6 bases, the J end by 6 bases, with 6 bases between. The CDR3 runs 12 residues. The CDR3 loop is CASRAPNSPLHF. CDR3 nucleotide sequence: TGTGCCAGCAGGGCTCCTAATTCACCCCTCCACTTT.

This clonotype is categorized as medium-sized (0.01 to 0.1%). The chain employs TRBV7-2 and TRBJ2-3; D gene ambiguous. The CDR3 consists of 12 residues. Germline values: CDR1 SGHTA, CDR2 FQGNSA. The germline V and J ends were trimmed by 6 bases and 6 bases, with 10 bases remaining between them. The CDR3 nucleotides read TGTGCCAGCAGTGGGGTGGGGGATACGCAGTATTTT. Translating gives CASSGVGDTQYF.

Ten or more counts support this clonotype. The chain recombines TRBV5-4 with TRBJ2-3; D is undetermined. The germline V and J ends were trimmed by 4 bases and 2 bases, with 8 bases remaining between them. This CDR3 comprises 13 residues. CDR1 is SGHNT and CDR2 is YYREEE in the germline V gene (reference sequence). DNA of the CDR3: TGTGCCAGCAGCCCCCCATCCACAGATACGCAGTATTTT. This gives the protein CASSPPSTDTQYF.

This clonotype was seen repeatedly, ten times or more. The junction and the germline gene differ at one end; a read error may be behind it. The chain combines TRBV7-2 with TRBJ2-2; D remains ambiguous. This CDR3 contains 11 residues. Germline CDR1 is SGHTA and CDR2 is FQGNSA. CDR3: CASSLRATVLF. As DNA, the CDR3 is TGTGCCAGCAGCCTAAGGGCCACTGTCCTTTTT.

The chain employs TRBV6-5 and TRBJ2-7; D might be TRBD1 (5 bases). Germline-derived CDR1 and CDR2 are MNHEY and SVGAGI. The CDR3 consists of 13 residues. Trimming left V 2 bases short and J 4 bases short, with 9 bases between. The CDR3 DNA is TGTGCCAGCAGTTACCGCAGGGCATACGAGCAGTACTTC. It translates to CASSYRRAYEQYF.

This clonotype occurred many times. This chain uses TRBV18 with TRBJ2-6; the D is unclear. The V end lost 5 bases, the J end lost 4 bases, and 6 bases lay between the germline ends. CDR1 KGHSH and CDR2 LQKENI come from the germline V gene. The CDR3 sequence is 13 residues long. Here the CDR3 reads CASSSRGANVLTF. DNA of the CDR3: TGTGCCAGCTCATCGCGGGGGGCCAACGTCCTGACTTTC. Together with reference TRBV18 and TRBJ2-6, the CDR3 gives the full variable domain: NAGVMQNPRHLVRRRGQEARLRCSPMKGHSHVYWYRQLPEEGLKFMVYLQKENIIDESGMPKERFSAEFPKEGPSILRIQQVVRGDSAAYFCASSSRGANVLTFGAGSRLTVL.

This clonotype was recorded many times. The chain employs TRBV12-3 or TRBV12-4 and TRBJ1-5, with 7 bases matching TRBD1. The CDR3 is 14 residues long. The J segment lost 6 bases and the V segment lost 6 bases, leaving 8 bases of the junction unmatched. The CDR3 is CASSQDRVGQPQHF. The CDR3 DNA reads TGTGCCAGCAGCCAAGACAGGGTCGGTCAGCCCCAGCATTTT.

This clonotype came up many times. This chain connects TRBV7-2 to TRBJ2-4; 8 bases agree with TRBD2. This CDR3 region has 15 residues. The ends lost 2 bases at V and 3 bases at J; junction bases unmatched: 3. Germline assignment: CDR1 SGHTA and CDR2 FQGNSA. This chain's CDR3 is CASSLLAGDKNIQYF. The CDR3 DNA follows: TGTGCCAGCAGCTTACTAGCGGGTGACAAAAACATTCAGTACTTC.

This clonotype was seen ten or more times. This sequence joins TRBV12-3 or TRBV12-4 and TRBJ2-6; D gene ambiguous. The CDR3 loop spans 14 amino acids. Trimming left V 3 bases short and J 4 bases short, with 7 bases between. The CDR3 here is CASSFSTGANVLTF. CDR3 nucleotide sequence: TGTGCCAGCAGTTTTTCGACCGGGGCCAACGTCCTGACTTTC.

This clonotype turned up a few times. The V gene is TRBV5-1, the J gene TRBJ2-3; 11 positions match TRBD1. After removal of 4 bases from V and 5 bases from J, the junction contained 9 bases not matched to a gene. Germline V CDR1 and CDR2: SGHRS, YFSETQ. The CDR3 consists of 16 residues. The CDR3 loop is CASSEGTGGSGDTQYF. The CDR3 bases are TGCGCCAGCAGCGAAGGGACAGGGGGTTCTGGAGATACGCAGTATTTT.

The sample holds many counts of this clonotype. V gene TRBV24-1 combines with J gene TRBJ2-1, with 10 bases matching TRBD2. Germline values: CDR1 KGHDR, CDR2 SFDVKD. J lost 4 bases, V lost 7 bases, and 3 bases had no gene match. The CDR3 extends over 14 amino acids. The CDR3: CATRASGGYNEQFF. The CDR3 DNA reads as TGTGCCACCAGAGCTAGCGGGGGTTACAATGAGCAGTTCTTC.

The sample holds many counts of this clonotype. This chain connects TRBV19 to TRBJ1-5, with D maybe TRBD1 (5 bases). The V gene's germline CDR1 is LNHDA and CDR2 SQIVND (reference sequence). Deletions cut 3 bases from V and 9 bases from J, with 15 bases between. The CDR3 extends over 14 amino acids. Here the CDR3 reads CASSMSGGALPQHF. CDR3 nucleotide sequence: TGTGCCAGTAGTATGTCAGGCGGGGCCCTGCCCCAGCATTTT.

This clonotype showed up many times. This chain joins TRBV7-2 and TRBJ1-5; D is undetermined. The V and J ends lost 5 bases and 2 bases respectively, with 13 bases between them. Germline V gives CDR1 SGHTA, CDR2 FQGNSA. The CDR3 has 15 amino acids. The CDR3 region has the DNA TGTGCCAGCAGCCCCCAGCCCGGGGGCAATCAGCCCCAGCATTTT. Encoded protein: CASSPQPGGNQPQHF. Combining the CDR3 with reference TRBV7-2 and TRBJ1-5 gives the whole variable domain GAGVSQSPSNKVTEKGKDVELRCDPISGHTALYWYRQSLGQGLEFLIYFQGNSAPDKSGLPSDRFSAERTGGSVSTLTIQRTQQEDSAVYLCASSPQPGGNQPQHFGDGTRLSIL.

There are many counts of this clonotype. The V gene is TRBV4-3, the J gene TRBJ2-7; the D gene is possibly TRBD1 (5 bases). The CDR3 length is 15 residues. The germline gives CDR1 LGHNA, CDR2 YSLEER. V lost 0 bases to trimming and J lost 3 bases, with 12 bases between them. This CDR3 is CASSQDITGRYEQYF. In DNA, the CDR3 is TGCGCCAGCAGCCAAGATATAACAGGCCGCTACGAGCAGTACTTC.